Below, 20 T cell receptor beta chains from the same sample are listed, as sequenced in a study of OX40 agonist ivuxolimab in advanced cancers. Sequencing used immunoSEQ multiplex PCR; TCRdb keeps in-frame clones, though not all of them. The table records about 34,000 clones, nearly 95% of them present only once. Specimen: CD4+ or CD8+ T cells sorted from blood, collected in a trial of the OX40 agonist ivuxolimab. These receptors all come from an adult with an advanced solid tumor such as melanoma, head and neck, liver or kidney cancer.

The chain has TRBV5-5 and TRBJ2-7; 8 bases are shared with TRBD1. This CDR3 is built from 15 residues. V trimming: 3 bases; J trimming: 3 bases; junction bases outside the gene matches: 8. CDR1 and CDR2 from the germline V gene are SGHKS and YYEKEE (reference sequence). This CDR3 reads CASSSGQGTVYEQYF. DNA for the CDR3: TGTGCCAGCAGCTCCGGACAGGGCACTGTCTACGAGCAGTACTTC.

The J gene is TRBJ2-1, the V gene TRBV28; D gene ambiguous. This CDR3 has 14 amino acids. The germline gives CDR1 MDHEN, CDR2 SYDVKM. V shed 7 bases and J shed 0 bases, with 10 bases lying between them. For the CDR3, the DNA is TGTGCCAGCACCCCCCACAGCTCCTACAATGAGCAGTTCTTC. This sequence encodes CASTPHSSYNEQFF.

V is TRBV30 and J is TRBJ2-5; no reliable D call. Per germline, CDR1 GTSNPN and CDR2 SVGIG (reference sequence). The length of the CDR3 is 15 residues. Trimming took 1 base from V and 5 from J, leaving 17 bases between them. The CDR3 region is CAWSGWSNDLETQYF. CDR3 sequence (DNA): TGTGCCTGGAGTGGATGGTCGAACGATTTGGAGACCCAGTACTTC. Full variable domain (rest looked up from reference TRBV30 and TRBJ2-5): SQTIHQWPATLVQPVGSPLSLECTVEGTSNPNLYWYRQAAGRGLQLLFYSVGIGQISSEVPQNLSASRPQDRQFILSSKKLLLSDSGFYLCAWSGWSNDLETQYFGPGTRLLVL.

This chain uses TRBV11-2 with TRBJ1-2, with D perhaps matching TRBD1 (6 bases). V was shortened by 5 bases and J by 6 bases, with 16 bases between the two germline ends. Germline V CDR1 and CDR2: SGHAT, FQNNGV. This CDR3 region has 14 residues. The CDR3 region has the DNA TGTGCCAGCAGCCCTGTGACAGGCCTCAATGGCTACACCTTC. It is translated as CASSPVTGLNGYTF.

The J gene is TRBJ2-1, the V gene TRBV4-2; D might be TRBD1 (6 bases). This CDR3 spans 16 amino acids. Trimming cost V 1 base and J 0 bases, with 10 bases left between them. Germline lookup yields CDR1 LGHNA and CDR2 YNFKEQ. The CDR3 protein is CASSQGLGASYNEQFF. The DNA for the CDR3 is TGTGCCAGCAGCCAAGGTCTGGGGGCCTCCTACAATGAGCAGTTCTTC.

The V and J genes are TRBV14 and TRBJ2-5; TRBD1 matches at 12 bases. CDR1 and CDR2 (germline): SGHDN, FVKESK. This CDR3 contains 14 residues. J gave up 11 bases and V 5 bases, and 9 bases lay outside the gene matches. The CDR3 sequence is CASSYGTGGVEQYF. DNA of the CDR3: TGTGCCAGCAGCTACGGGACAGGGGGCGTGGAGCAGTACTTC. Drawing the rest from reference TRBV14 and TRBJ2-5, the complete variable domain is EAGVTQFPSHSVIEKGQTVTLRCDPISGHDNLYWYRRVMGKEIKFLLHFVKESKQDESGMPNNRFLAERTGGTYSTLKVQPAELEDSGVYFCASSYGTGGVEQYFGPGTRLLVL.

The chain has TRBV10-3 and TRBJ1-5; TRBD1 matches at 9 bases. Losses at the gene ends were 9 bases for V and 5 bases for J; bases not matched to a gene: 5. The germline CDR1 and CDR2 sequences are ENHRY and SYGVKD. The CDR3 has 13 residues. CDR3 region: CAMRDRADQPQHF. CDR3 in DNA: TGTGCCATGAGGGACAGGGCTGATCAGCCCCAGCATTTT.

V and J are TRBV7-9 and TRBJ1-1; no reliable D call. The CDR3 length is 13 residues. CDR1 SEHNR and CDR2 FQNEAQ come from the germline V gene (reference sequence). The germline V and J ends were trimmed by 3 bases and 4 bases, with 9 bases remaining between them. The CDR3 loop is CASSLSGPTEAFF. DNA of the CDR3: TGTGCCAGCAGCTTGTCCGGGCCCACTGAAGCTTTCTTT.

This clone appeared a few times. The chain employs TRBV5-4 and TRBJ2-5, with D unresolved. Trimming pared 0 bases from V and 5 bases from J, leaving 11 bases between. The V gene's germline CDR1 is SGHNT and CDR2 YYREEE (reference sequence). The CDR3 length is 14 residues. The CDR3 nucleotides read TGTGCCAGCAGCTTGGGTAGCAGGCGGGAGACCCAGTACTTC. Translation gives CASSLGSRRETQYF.

With regard to this clone: The junction and the germline gene differ at one end; a read error may be behind it. The genes are TRBV28 and TRBJ2-1, with 10 bases identical to TRBD1. Germline V gene sequence: CDR1 MDHEN, CDR2 SYDVKM. The CDR3 extends over 16 amino acids. CDR3 in DNA: TGTGCCAGCAGTTTATTGACAGGGGGCTCCAACAATGAGCAGTTCTTC. This encodes CASSLLTGGSNNEQFF. Full variable domain (missing parts from reference TRBV28 and TRBJ2-1): DVKVTQSSRYLVKRTGEKVFLECVQDMDHENMFWYRQDPGLGLRLIYFSYDVKMKEKGDIPEGYSVSREKKERFSLILESASTNQTSMYLCASSLLTGGSNNEQFFGPGTRLTVL.

J is TRBJ2-1 and V is TRBV28; D not resolved. The CDR3 is made up of 11 amino acids. Trimming took off 3 bases at V and 8 bases at J, with 5 bases between the two ends. Germline CDR1 reads MDHEN; CDR2 reads SYDVKM. CDR3 amino acids: CASSFSYEQFF. Written as DNA, the CDR3 is TGTGCCAGCAGTTTCAGTTATGAGCAGTTCTTC.

This clone came up once. The chain has TRBV5-1 and TRBJ2-3; D is unclear. Germline V lookup: CDR1 SGHRS, CDR2 YFSETQ. Trimming cost V 1 base and J 0 bases, with 9 bases left between them. This CDR3 is built from 15 residues. The CDR3 region is CASSLFTLSTDTQYF. The CDR3 DNA reads TGCGCCAGCAGCTTGTTCACCCTTAGCACAGATACGCAGTATTTT.

This clone came up once. The chain has TRBV5-1 and TRBJ1-4, with TRBD1 matching 7 bases. CDR3 length equals 14 residues. Germline trimming cut 4 bases from V and 6 bases from J; bases unmatched to any gene: 6. CDR1 is SGHRS and CDR2 is YFSETQ in the germline V gene. In DNA form, the CDR3 reads TGCGCCAGCAGCCCGGGACAGATCGATGAAAAACTGTTTTTT. It translates to CASSPGQIDEKLFF.

The chain is built from TRBV9 and TRBJ2-3, with 9 nucleotides matching TRBD2. Trimming removed 0 bases from V and 2 bases from J; junction bases left unmatched: 4. Per the germline V gene, CDR1 is SGDLS and CDR2 is YYNGEE. The CDR3 consists of 16 residues. The CDR3 sequence is CASSVGLADNTDTQYF. CDR3 nucleotide sequence: TGTGCCAGCAGCGTAGGACTAGCGGATAACACAGATACGCAGTATTTT.

This clone came up once. The chain is built from TRBV4-1 and TRBJ1-4; D is ambiguous. The V gene lost 2 bases and the J gene lost 9 bases, with 10 bases spanning the gap. The length of the CDR3 is 13 residues. CDR1 and CDR2 (germline): MGHRA, YSYEKL. DNA of the CDR3: TGCGCCAGCAGCCAACAGGACGTGAAAAAACTGTTTTTT. Its protein product is CASSQQDVKKLFF.

The CDR3 reads CASSDSAGWRQFF. As DNA, the CDR3 is TGTGCCAGCAGTGACTCGGCCGGTTGGAGGCAGTTCTTC. The J gene is TRBJ2-1, the V gene TRBV6-4; D is ambiguous. Trimming took 0 bases from V and 12 from J, leaving 12 bases between them. The CDR3 has 13 residues. Germline V CDR1 and CDR2: MRHNA, SNTAGT.

The sample holds one count of this clone. This sequence joins TRBV9 and TRBJ2-1, with 10 nucleotides matching TRBD2. V lost 4 bases and J lost 7; bases outside the gene matches: 11. CDR1 is SGDLS, CDR2 YYNGEE, per germline. The CDR3 extends over 16 amino acids. For the CDR3, the DNA is TGTGCCAGCAGCCCCAGGGTAGCGGGGGGCCCTAATGAGCAGTTCTTC. This gives the protein CASSPRVAGGPNEQFF.

The chain has TRBV5-1 and TRBJ1-1, with 10 bases aligning to TRBD1. Germline trimming cut 1 base from V and 0 bases from J; bases unmatched to any gene: 3. CDR1 is SGHRS, CDR2 YFSETQ, per germline. There are 16 residues in the CDR3. In DNA form, the CDR3 reads TGCGCCAGCAGCTTGAGACAGGGGGCTTTGAACACTGAAGCTTTCTTT. Encoded protein: CASSLRQGALNTEAFF.

This chain links TRBV28 with TRBJ1-6; the D gene is possibly TRBD1 (6 bases). The germline V gene has CDR1 MDHEN and CDR2 SYDVKM. This CDR3 contains 16 residues. V was pared by 3 bases and J by 7 bases, with 16 bases between. Written as DNA, the CDR3 is TGTGCCAGCAGTTTCATACAGGGATTAAACAATTCACCCCTCCACTTT. Its protein product is CASSFIQGLNNSPLHF.

V and J are TRBV27 and TRBJ1-4, with D possibly being TRBD1 (5 bases). Trimming cost V 3 bases and J 7 bases, with 6 bases left between them. Germline lookup yields CDR1 MNHEY and CDR2 SMNVEV (reference sequence). The CDR3 runs to 12 residues. CDR3 coding DNA: TGTGCCAGCAGTTTTAGGGGTGAAAAACTGTTTTTT. Translating it yields CASSFRGEKLFF.